These T cell receptor beta chains were read from a single sample in a study of cytomegalovirus exposure and HLA in healthy donors. Sequencing was performed with immunoSEQ multiplex PCR; in TCRdb, only in-frame clones are kept and a portion is missing. The repertoire holds approximately 150,000 clones, with around 78% as singletons. The sample taken for sequencing was PBMCs. The receptors stem from a young woman in good health and CMV-seronegative. Both conserved end residues are part of each CDR3. The D gene is left open where the match is weak. Size is stated for part of the rows, as once, few or many counts, or as a class when the clone is expanded.

13	few	TRBV6-1	TRBJ1-2	-	TGTGCCAGCATTCCACGGTCTAACTATGGCTACACCTTC	CASIPRSNYGYTF
17	-	TRBV4-3	TRBJ2-2	-	TGCGCCAGCAGCCAAGCCCCCAACCCAGGGTTCGCCGGGGAGCTGTTTTTT	CASSQAPNPGFAGELFF
13	few	TRBV6-4	TRBJ2-2	-	TGTGCCAGCAGCGGGGGGAACACCGGGGAGCTGTTTTTT	CASSGGNTGELFF
15	few	TRBV5-1	TRBJ2-5	-	TGCGCCAGCAGCTTGTTAGGGGGAAACCAAGAGACCCAGTACTTC	CASSLLGGNQETQYF
14	-	TRBV30	TRBJ1-5	TRBD1	TGTGCCTGGAGAGCGGACAGGGGCAATCAGCCCCAGCATTTT	CAWRADRGNQPQHF
13	few	TRBV29-1	TRBJ1-2	TRBD1	TGCAGCGGTCGGAGTCGGACAGGTGATGGCTACACCTTC	CSGRSRTGDGYTF
15	-	TRBV6-1	TRBJ2-3	TRBD1	TGTGCCAGCAGAAGCGGGACAGGGGGCCTGGATACGCAGTATTTT	CASRSGTGGLDTQYF
15	-	TRBV19	TRBJ1-4	TRBD1	TGTGCCAGTAGTGCCGCCACAGGGGGGAATGAAAAACTGTTTTTT	CASSAATGGNEKLFF
12	-	TRBV28	TRBJ2-3	-	TGTGCCAGCAGTTCGATTACGAGGACGCAGTATTTT	CASSSITRTQYF
14	-	TRBV29-1	TRBJ2-2	TRBD1	TGCAGCGTGTGGACAGGGGTTCCCACCGGGGAGCTGTTTTTT	CSVWTGVPTGELFF
17	-	TRBV19	TRBJ2-3	TRBD2	TGTGCCAGTAGTCAACTTACTAGCGGGGGCCTCACAGATACGCAGTATTTT	CASSQLTSGGLTDTQYF
15	-	TRBV7-2	TRBJ2-1	TRBD1	TGTGCCAGCAGCTTAGACAGGGGGCGCGTGAGTGAGCAGTTCTTC	CASSLDRGRVSEQFF
16	-	TRBV4-3	TRBJ2-3	TRBD2	TGCGCCAGCAGTTCTCGAGCGGGGACTAGCACAGATACGCAGTATTTT	CASSSRAGTSTDTQYF
14	-	TRBV10-3	TRBJ1-3	-	TGTGCCATCAGTGAAGGAGGCCCTGGAAACACCATATATTTT	CAISEGGPGNTIYF
12	few	TRBV11-2	TRBJ2-7	-	TGTGCCAGCAGCTCCAGGGTCTACGAGCAGTACTTC	CASSSRVYEQYF
15	-	TRBV5-6	TRBJ1-1	-	TGTGCCAGCAGCTTCGGGGAGGCCGTGAACACTGAAGCTTTCTTT	CASSFGEAVNTEAFF
14	-	TRBV10-1	TRBJ1-1	TRBD1	TGCGCCAGCAGTAACAGGGGCCAGAACACTGAAGCTTTCTTT	CASSNRGQNTEAFF
17	-	TRBV4-2	TRBJ2-7	-	TGTGCCAGCAGCCAAACGGGAAGTGGCCTGACTTCCTACGAGCAGTACTTC	CASSQTGSGLTSYEQYF